The clone carrying this T cell receptor beta chain was detected only a few times. The target antigen is unknown. The data are from a study of OX40 agonist ivuxolimab in advanced cancers. Overall study context: Age averaged around 60 years (range roughly 23 to 79), and around 78% were male. General study points: The study observed clonal expansion of CD4+ and CD8+ blood T cells by week 6 at 0.1 to 3.0 mg/kg. CD8+ T cells (on average) carried more expanded clones than CD4+ T cells.

Trimming left V 5 bases short and J 0 bases short, with 10 bases between. CDR3 length: 15 residues. The V gene's germline CDR1 is MNHNY and CDR2 SVGAGI (reference sequence). Sequencing was performed with immunoSEQ multiplex PCR; in TCRdb, only in-frame clones are kept and a portion is missing. This sample has roughly 64,000 clones, with about 81% found just once. Exclusion applied to patients with autoimmune disease history or systemic immunosuppression. This sample comprised CD4+ or CD8+ T cells sorted from blood, obtained in a trial of the OX40 agonist ivuxolimab. The chain joins TRBV6-6 to TRBJ1-4; unclear D gene. This clonotype was sampled from an adult with an advanced solid tumor such as melanoma, head and neck, liver or kidney cancer. CDR3 protein: CASSMNGATNEKLFF. The CDR3 coding sequence is TGTGCCAGCAGTATGAACGGTGCAACTAATGAAAAACTGTTTTTT.